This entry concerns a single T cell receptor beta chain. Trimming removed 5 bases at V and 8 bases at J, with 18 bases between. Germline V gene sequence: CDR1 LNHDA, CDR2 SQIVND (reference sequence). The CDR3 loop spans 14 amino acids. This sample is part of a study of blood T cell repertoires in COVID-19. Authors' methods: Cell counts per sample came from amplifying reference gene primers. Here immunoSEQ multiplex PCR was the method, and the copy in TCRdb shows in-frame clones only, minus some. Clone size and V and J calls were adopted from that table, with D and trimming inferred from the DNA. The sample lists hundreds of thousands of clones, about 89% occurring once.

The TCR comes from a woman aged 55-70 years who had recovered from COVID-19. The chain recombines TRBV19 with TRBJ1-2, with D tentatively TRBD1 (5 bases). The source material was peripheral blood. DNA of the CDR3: TGTGCCAGTAGTCCTAGCGGAGGGGTGACCGGCTACACCTTC. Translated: CASSPSGGVTGYTF. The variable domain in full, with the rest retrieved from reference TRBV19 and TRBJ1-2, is DGGITQSPKYLFRKEGQNVTLSCEQNLNHDAMYWYRQDPGQGLRLIYYSQIVNDFQKGDIAEGYSVSREKKESFPLTVTSAQKNPTAFYLCASSPSGGVTGYTFGSGTRLTVV.